The entry below gives a single TCR beta chain sequence along with its context. Antigen unknown. The PCR had 60 Vbeta and 13 Jbeta primers. TCRdb's table, derived via immunoSEQ multiplex PCR, lists solely in-frame clones and lacks some. The profile covers approximately 180,000 clones, with 81% appearing a single time and more than 1.5% taken by the ten largest. The data were obtained in a study of cytomegalovirus exposure and HLA in healthy donors. Background on the study: Researchers found that roughly 81% of about 400 genotyped donors fell within the Caucasian-associated ancestry cluster. Findings and limits, study-wide: Highest at DRB1 and lowest at HLA-C, TCR association rates differed among HLA loci in a later analysis.

There are 15 residues in the CDR3. Trimming removed 2 bases at V and 0 bases at J, with 10 bases between. CDR1 and CDR2 from the germline V gene are SGHTA and FQGTGA. This TCR derives from a man aged 18 to 30 in good health and CMV-seronegative. Input material: PBMCs. The chain links TRBV7-3 to TRBJ2-5; TRBD1 might be the D (5 bases). The CDR3 DNA is TGTGCCAGCAGCTTAGGTGGGGCAAACCAAGAGACCCAGTACTTC. Protein: CASSLGGANQETQYF.